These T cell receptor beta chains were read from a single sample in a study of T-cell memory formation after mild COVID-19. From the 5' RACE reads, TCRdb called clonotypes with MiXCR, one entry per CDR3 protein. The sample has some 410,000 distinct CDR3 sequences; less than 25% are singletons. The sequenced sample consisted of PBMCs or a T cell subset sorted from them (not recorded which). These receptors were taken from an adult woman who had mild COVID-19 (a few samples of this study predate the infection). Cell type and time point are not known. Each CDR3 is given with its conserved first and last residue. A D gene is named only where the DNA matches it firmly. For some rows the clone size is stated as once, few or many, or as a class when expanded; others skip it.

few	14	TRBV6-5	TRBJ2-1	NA	CASSYSLRTNEQFF	TGTGCCAGCAGTTACTCCCTAAGGACTAATGAGCAGTTCTTC
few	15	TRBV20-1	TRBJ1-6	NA	CSARRDGDYNSPLHF	TGCAGTGCGCGCCGGGATGGAGACTATAATTCACCCCTCCACTTT
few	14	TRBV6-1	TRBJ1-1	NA	CASSEAVGRTEAFF	TGTGCCAGCAGTGAGGCCGTCGGGAGGACTGAAGCTTTCTTT
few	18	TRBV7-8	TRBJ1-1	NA	CASSLEKGAPNLNTEAFF	TGTGCCAGCAGCTTAGAGAAAGGGGCCCCCAACTTGAACACTGAAGCTTTCTTT
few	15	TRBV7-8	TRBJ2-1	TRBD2	CASSLAGGAYNEQFF	TGTGCCAGCAGTTTAGCGGGGGGGGCCTACAATGAGCAGTTCTTC
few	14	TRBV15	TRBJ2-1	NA	CATSRDLGNGEQFF	TGTGCCACCAGCAGAGATCTCGGGAATGGTGAGCAGTTCTTC
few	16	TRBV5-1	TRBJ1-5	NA	CASSLGPAGGNQPQHF	TGCGCCAGCAGCTTGGGACCGGCCGGAGGCAATCAGCCCCAGCATTTT
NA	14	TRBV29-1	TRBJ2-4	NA	CSVGHPLAKNIQYF	TGCAGCGTTGGACACCCACTAGCCAAAAACATTCAGTACTTC
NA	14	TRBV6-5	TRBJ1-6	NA	CASRPDSYNSPLHF	TGTGCCAGCAGACCCGACAGCTATAATTCACCCCTCCACTTT
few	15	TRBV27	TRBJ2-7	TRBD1	CASKWTGPASYEQYF	TGTGCCAGCAAGTGGACAGGGCCTGCCTCCTACGAGCAGTACTTC
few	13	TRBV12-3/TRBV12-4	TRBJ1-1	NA	CASTTSGRTEAFF	TGTGCCAGCACCACCTCCGGGAGGACTGAAGCTTTCTTT
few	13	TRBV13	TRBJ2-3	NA	CASSSTGLPVQYF	TGTGCCAGCAGCTCTACGGGCCTACCGGTGCAGTATTTT
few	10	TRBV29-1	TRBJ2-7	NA	CSVREVEQYF	TGCAGCGTAAGAGAGGTCGAGCAGTACTTC
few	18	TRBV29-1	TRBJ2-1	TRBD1	CSVEDLPGQGNSYNEQFF	TGCAGCGTTGAAGATCTTCCAGGACAGGGAAACTCCTACAATGAGCAGTTCTTC
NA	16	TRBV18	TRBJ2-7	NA	CASSSTRTAVSYEQYF	TGTGCCAGCTCTTCGACGCGGACAGCAGTCTCCTACGAGCAGTACTTC
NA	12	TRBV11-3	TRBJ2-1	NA	CASSYRRNEQFF	TGTGCCAGCAGCTACCGTCGGAATGAGCAGTTCTTC
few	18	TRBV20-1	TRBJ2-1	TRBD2	CSAPFRGLAVLSYNEQFF	TGCAGTGCTCCATTTAGGGGACTAGCGGTTCTCTCCTACAATGAGCAGTTCTTC
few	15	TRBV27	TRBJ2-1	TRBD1	CASSGQGRSYNEQFF	TGTGCCAGCAGCGGACAGGGGCGGTCCTACAATGAGCAGTTCTTC
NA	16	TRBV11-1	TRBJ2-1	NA	CASSLRGTWSYNEQFF	TGTGCCAGCAGCTTACGGGGAACTTGGTCCTACAATGAGCAGTTCTTC
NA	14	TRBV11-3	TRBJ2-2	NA	CASAGAANTGELFF	TGTGCCAGCGCGGGGGCGGCGAACACCGGGGAGCTGTTTTTT
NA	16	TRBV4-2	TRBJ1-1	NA	CASSQDRRQRNTEAFF	TGTGCCAGCAGCCAAGATCGTAGACAGAGGAACACTGAAGCTTTCTTT
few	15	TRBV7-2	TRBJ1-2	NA	CASSSVSGTYYGYTF	TGTGCCAGCAGCTCGGTCTCCGGCACCTACTATGGCTACACCTTC
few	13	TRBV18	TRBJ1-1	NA	CASSPRAGEAAFF	TGTGCCAGCTCACCACGTGCAGGGGAGGCAGCTTTCTTT
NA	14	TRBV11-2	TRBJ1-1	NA	CASTQHAGPTEAFF	TGTGCCAGCACCCAACATGCGGGGCCCACTGAAGCTTTCTTT
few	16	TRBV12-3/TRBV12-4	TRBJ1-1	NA	CASSLRREGRSTEAFF	TGTGCCAGCAGTTTACGGAGGGAGGGGCGCAGCACTGAAGCTTTCTTT
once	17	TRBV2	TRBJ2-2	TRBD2	CASASTSGSVDTGELFF	TGTGCCAGCGCATCGACTAGCGGGAGTGTGGACACCGGGGAGCTGTTTTTT
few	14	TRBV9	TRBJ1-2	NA	CASSVGPGLYGYTF	TGTGCCAGCAGCGTAGGTCCGGGTCTCTATGGCTACACCTTC
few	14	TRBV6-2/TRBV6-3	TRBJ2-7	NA	CASSYQPSSYEQYF	TGTGCCAGCAGTTACCAGCCAAGCTCCTACGAGCAGTACTTC
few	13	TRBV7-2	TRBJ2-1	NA	CASARGQPNEQFF	TGTGCCAGCGCGCGGGGGCAGCCCAATGAGCAGTTCTTC
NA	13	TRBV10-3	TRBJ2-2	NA	CAINEGNTGELFF	TGTGCCATCAATGAGGGTAACACCGGGGAGCTGTTTTTT
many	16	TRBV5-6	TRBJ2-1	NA	CASSSTGTDSYNEQFF	TGTGCCAGCAGCTCGACCGGGACGGACTCCTACAATGAGCAGTTCTTC
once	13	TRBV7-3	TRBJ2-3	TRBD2	CASSLGSGRAGYF	TGTGCCAGCAGCTTGGGTAGCGGGAGGGCCGGGTATTTT
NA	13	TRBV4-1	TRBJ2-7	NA	CASSQVDSYEQYF	TGCGCCAGCAGCCAAGTCGACAGCTACGAGCAGTACTTC
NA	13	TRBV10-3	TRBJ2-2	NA	CAMSPSNTGELFF	TGTGCCATGAGTCCTTCGAACACCGGGGAGCTGTTTTTT
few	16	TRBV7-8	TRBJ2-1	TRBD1	CASSPHRQGAGNEQFF	TGTGCCAGCAGCCCCCACCGGCAGGGGGCAGGGAATGAGCAGTTCTTC
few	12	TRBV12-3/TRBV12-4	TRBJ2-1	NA	CASSPSQGRRFF	TGTGCCAGCAGTCCCTCACAGGGACGAAGGTTCTTC
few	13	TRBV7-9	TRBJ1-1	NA	CASSANRDTEAFF	TGTGCCAGCAGCGCTAATAGGGACACTGAAGCTTTCTTT
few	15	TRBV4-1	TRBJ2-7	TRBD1	CASSQPGQGTYEQYF	TGCGCCAGCAGCCAGCCGGGACAGGGAACCTACGAGCAGTACTTC
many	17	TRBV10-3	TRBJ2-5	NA	CAISESTNTRLGETQYF	TGTGCCATCAGTGAGTCAACTAACACGAGACTTGGAGAGACCCAGTACTTC
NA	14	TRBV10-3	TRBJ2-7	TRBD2	CAISASGSSYEQYF	TGTGCCATCAGTGCTAGCGGGAGCTCCTACGAGCAGTACTTC
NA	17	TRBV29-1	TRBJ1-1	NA	CSGLASGGLNGQTEAFF	TGCAGCGGGCTAGCCTCGGGCGGGTTAAACGGTCAGACTGAAGCTTTCTTT
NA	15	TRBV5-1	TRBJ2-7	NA	CASSSAGRTTYEQYF	TGCGCCAGCAGCTCCGCTGGACGGACAACCTACGAGCAGTACTTC
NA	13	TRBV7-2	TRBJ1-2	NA	CASSPDRRSGYTF	TGTGCCAGCAGCCCGGACAGAAGAAGTGGCTACACCTTC
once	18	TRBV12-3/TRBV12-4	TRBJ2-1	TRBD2	CASSLFPKTSGRVSEQFF	TGTGCCAGCAGTTTATTTCCCAAGACTAGCGGGAGGGTGAGTGAGCAGTTCTTC